The entry below gives a single T cell receptor beta chain sequence along with its context. Its antigen remains unidentified. Nothing much larger sits one base from this clone, and base qualities are not available. This specimen comes from a study of technical replicates of blood from several donors (dated by TCRdb to between 2016 and 2019). The CDR3 runs 18 residues from the cysteine to the phenylalanine. Left in the record is the CDR3 DNA by itself, 54 bases read in frame from the first base. CDR1 and CDR2 (LNHDA, SQIVND) derive from the germline V gene (reference sequence). Ends trimmed: V by 3 bases, J by 8 bases; bases unmatched to a gene: 18. Receptors were amplified or captured by the immunoSEQ multiplex PCR assay. Not all clones reach the TCRdb copy of this immuneACCESS table, which keeps in-frame sequences only. Checked studies attribute under half of the gap to unresolved V genes and leave the rest unexplained. In all, the sample holds approximately 82,000 clones, and nearly 96% of those were seen once. The ten biggest clones cover about 0.41% of the sample.

The source is a human donor in good health. Recombination connected TRBV19 to TRBJ2-1, and 8 junctional nucleotides match TRBD2. The sequenced material came from T cells isolated from PBMCs. The DNA is TGTGCCAGTAGTATCCTTCATCCGGGACTAGTCTTTGTGGATGAGCAGTTCTTC. This gives the protein CASSILHPGLVFVDEQFF.